What follows are 13 T cell receptor beta chains derived from one specimen sequenced in a study of metastatic and nonmetastatic thyroid tumors. TCRdb re-analyzed the PCR reads using MiXCR. This table has roughly 35,000 clones, roughly a third appearing once. Nobody among the patients had been given any treatment before thyroid surgery. The sequenced sample was tumor tissue. Every receptor here comes from a female donor with papillary thyroid cancer or a benign thyroid nodule (not recorded which). Some clones in this sample may be carry-over from other donors' samples.

This clone was detected once. The rearrangement links TRBV19 to TRBJ1-5; TRBD1 aligns across 7 bases. The ends lost 4 bases at V and 2 bases at J; junction bases unmatched: 8. This CDR3 is 16 amino acids long. The germline V gene has CDR1 LNHDA and CDR2 SQIVND (reference sequence). The CDR3 nucleotides are TGTGCCAGTAGTACCGACCAGGGGGTTGGCAATCAGCCCCAGCATTTT. This sequence encodes CASSTDQGVGNQPQHF.

The V and J genes are TRBV28 and TRBJ1-2; 7 bases agree with TRBD1. With V trimmed by 9 bases and J by 5 bases, 15 bases remained unmatched. This CDR3 is built from 15 residues. Germline loops: CDR1 MDHEN, CDR2 SYDVKM. CDR3 sequence: CASRESGTVNYGYTF. DNA of the CDR3: TGTGCCAGTAGAGAGTCCGGGACAGTTAATTATGGCTACACCTTC.

The chain is built from TRBV5-1 and TRBJ2-3; D is perhaps TRBD1 or TRBD2 (5 bases each). The germline CDR1 and CDR2 sequences are SGHRS and YFSETQ. The CDR3 length is 15 residues. The V end lost 0 bases, the J end lost 2 bases, and 10 bases lay between the germline ends. In nucleotides, the CDR3 is TGCGCCAGCAGCTTGGGGCAGGGAGCCACAGATACGCAGTATTTT. Encoded protein: CASSLGQGATDTQYF.

V usage is TRBV11-2 and J usage is TRBJ2-7; the D gene is possibly TRBD1 (5 bases). V lost 0 bases and J lost 2, with 8 bases in between. Per germline, CDR1 SGHAT and CDR2 FQNNGV. There are 14 residues in the CDR3. The CDR3 bases are TGTGCCAGCAGCTTAGACAGGGTTACCTACGAGCAGTACTTC. Its protein is CASSLDRVTYEQYF.

This clone has a handful of counts. The chain couples TRBV28 to TRBJ1-1; TRBD1 matches 7 bases. CDR3 length: 13 amino acids. The trim removed 9 bases at V and 6 bases at J, leaving 10 bases unmatched. Germline values: CDR1 MDHEN, CDR2 SYDVKM. The CDR3 protein is CASWRTGVSEAFF. CDR3 bases: TGTGCCAGTTGGAGAACAGGGGTGTCTGAAGCTTTCTTT.

This clone was observed a few times. This chain links TRBV28 with TRBJ2-7; perhaps TRBD1 as D (6 bases). The V end lost 5 bases, the J end lost 1 base, and 9 bases lay between the germline ends. The CDR3 totals 13 residues. Germline CDR1 and CDR2: MDHEN and SYDVKM. The CDR3 region is CASSLGQSYEQYF. The CDR3 DNA sequence: TGTGCCAGCAGTCTCGGACAGTCCTACGAGCAGTACTTC.

J is TRBJ2-6 and V is TRBV20-1; D might be TRBD1 (7 bases). The germline V gene has CDR1 DFQATT and CDR2 SNEGSKA (reference sequence). Trimming cost V 4 bases and J 1 base, with 17 bases left between them. The CDR3 extends over 17 amino acids. The CDR3 loop is CSANRGTVLSGANVLTF. CDR3 DNA sequence: TGCAGTGCTAATCGCGGGACAGTTCTATCTGGGGCCAACGTCCTGACTTTC.

This clone appeared a few times. The conserved phenylalanine or tryptophan is not found at the CDR3 terminus, so this likely reflects a read error. No DNA is shown, since the ends of the CDR3 on it are uncertain; the CDR3 is the one TCRdb lists. The chain couples TRBV28 to TRBJ1-2; the table's TRBD1 call for D was not verified on the DNA. Germline V gene sequence: CDR1 MDHEN, CDR2 SYDVKM. The CDR3 extends over 13 residues, inclusive of both ends. The CDR3: CATSVQGPYGYNC.

The chain carries TRBV6-2 or TRBV6-3 and TRBJ2-5; 7 nucleotides match TRBD2. Germline CDR1 is MNHEY and CDR2 is SVGEGT. The CDR3 runs to 16 residues. The J segment lost 6 bases and the V segment lost 5 bases, leaving 15 bases of the junction unmatched. CDR3 sequence reads: CASSGGAGVLGKTQYF. Here the CDR3 DNA reads TGTGCCAGCAGTGGAGGCGCGGGGGTTCTTGGTAAGACCCAGTACTTC.

A few counts support this clone. This chain links TRBV28 with TRBJ1-5, with no clear D. Germline CDR1 MDHEN, CDR2 SYDVKM. Trimming removed 4 bases from V and 0 bases from J, with 7 bases in between. The CDR3 totals 14 residues. This CDR3 reads CASSSSDSNQPQHF. The CDR3 DNA is TGTGCCAGCAGTTCAAGCGATAGCAATCAGCCCCAGCATTTT.

The rearrangement links TRBV5-1 to TRBJ2-2; D possibly corresponds to TRBD1 (6 bases). The CDR3 runs to 12 residues. Trimming pared 9 bases from V and 7 bases from J, leaving 13 bases between. The germline gives CDR1 SGHRS, CDR2 YFSETQ. CDR3 sequence reads: CATGDTGGELFF. The DNA of the CDR3 is TGCGCCACCGGGGACACGGGCGGGGAGCTGTTTTTT.

This clone was seen only once. The V call is TRBV20-1, the J call TRBJ2-1, with a possible D match to TRBD2 (6 bases). Trimming shortened V by 6 bases and J by 3 bases, and 18 bases separated the two germline ends. The CDR3 runs 15 residues. CDR1 is DFQATT, CDR2 SNEGSKA, per germline (reference sequence). In nucleotides, the CDR3 is TGCAGTGCCGAAAGGTACGGGAGCGGCTACAATGAGCAGTTCTTC. Translated: CSAERYGSGYNEQFF.

The rearrangement joins TRBV6-1 to TRBJ2-3, with 8 bases lining up with TRBD2. The germline gives CDR1 MNHNS, CDR2 SASEGT. Germline trimming cut 7 bases from V and 0 bases from J; bases unmatched to any gene: 3. CDR3 length: 14 amino acids. The CDR3: CASTGGASTDTQYF. The CDR3 DNA reads TGTGCCAGCACCGGGGGGGCTAGCACAGATACGCAGTATTTT.